Here is one T cell receptor beta chain with its context. Assay: immunoSEQ multiplex PCR; the TCRdb copy retains only in-frame clones and omits some. The repertoire holds 150,000 to 200,000 clones, with more than 75% as singletons. The CDR3 is made up of 16 amino acids. Trimming at V came to 5 bases and at J to 7 bases, leaving 14 bases not matched to a gene. Germline CDR1 SGHRS, CDR2 YFSETQ. This entry belongs to a study of blood T cell repertoires in COVID-19. Study context: The origin of the acute and convalescent COVID-19 samples was the United States, Italy and Spain. T cells, B-cell-depleted T cells, or PBMCs supplied cDNA or gDNA.

The clonotype comes from a person between 65 and 79 years old with COVID-19, enrolled during active disease. The chain has TRBV5-1 and TRBJ2-7; 11 bases line up with TRBD1. Sequenced input: peripheral blood. The chain's CDR3 is CASRKPWGTGGEEQYF. CDR3 in DNA: TGCGCCAGCAGGAAACCTTGGGGGACAGGGGGTGAGGAGCAGTACTTC.